A single sample gave rise to the 8 T cell receptor beta chains below, sequenced in a study of blood T cell repertoires in COVID-19. Clones were sequenced by immunoSEQ multiplex PCR, and TCRdb holds only the in-frame ones, with some missing. This table has around 140,000 clones, 80% to 90% appearing once. Sequenced sample: peripheral blood. The receptor source for this set is a woman in her fifties or sixties with acute or convalescent COVID-19.

CDR3 protein: CASSSGRNTEAFF. In DNA, the CDR3 is TGTGCCAGCAGCTCAGGCAGGAACACTGAAGCTTTCTTT. The chain recombines TRBV7-9 with TRBJ1-1, with D unresolved. The CDR3 has 13 residues. The germline V gene encodes CDR1 SEHNR and CDR2 FQNEAQ (reference sequence). Trimming stripped 4 bases from V and 1 base from J, with 7 bases between.

The CDR3 coding sequence is TGCGCCAGCAGCTTGGGTGACACCCATCAGACACCCCTCCACTTT. Translated: CASSLGDTHQTPLHF. V is TRBV5-1 and J is TRBJ1-6, with D hard to call. V was trimmed by 0 bases and J by 11 bases, leaving 15 bases between them. Germline values: CDR1 SGHRS, CDR2 YFSETQ. The CDR3 runs 15 residues.

Only one count was recorded for this clone. V gene TRBV13 combines with J gene TRBJ2-7; maybe TRBD2 (5 bases). Between the trimmed V and J ends, which lost 5 bases and 3 bases, there was a span of 14 bases. Per the germline V gene, CDR1 is PRHDT and CDR2 is FYEKMQ (reference sequence). This CDR3 is 14 amino acids long. Written as DNA, the CDR3 is TGTGCCAGCAGCCCCGGGAAAAGACTCTACGAGCAGTACTTC. Residues: CASSPGKRLYEQYF.

This chain uses TRBV18 with TRBJ2-3; TRBD2 matches 13 bases. The CDR3 runs to 17 residues. Per germline, CDR1 KGHSH and CDR2 LQKENI. Trimming took 3 bases from V and 1 from J; bases not matched to a gene: 4. The CDR3 loop reads CASSPGTSGVGTDTQYF. DNA for the CDR3: TGTGCCAGCTCACCCGGGACTAGCGGGGTCGGCACAGATACGCAGTATTTT. The whole variable domain, filled in from reference TRBV18 and TRBJ2-3, reads NAGVMQNPRHLVRRRGQEARLRCSPMKGHSHVYWYRQLPEEGLKFMVYLQKENIIDESGMPKERFSAEFPKEGPSILRIQQVVRGDSAAYFCASSPGTSGVGTDTQYFGPGTRLTVL.

The chain has TRBV6-5 and TRBJ1-2; D is undetermined. The germline gives CDR1 MNHEY, CDR2 SVGAGI. Trimming cost V 5 bases and J 4 bases, with 11 bases left between them. The CDR3 totals 13 residues. The CDR3 region has the DNA TGTGCCAGCAGTATCGACATGATCTATGGCTACACCTTC. Protein product: CASSIDMIYGYTF.

The V gene is TRBV28, the J gene TRBJ2-1, with TRBD2 matching over 9 bases. CDR3 length: 15 amino acids. Losses at the gene ends were 6 bases for V and 3 bases for J; bases not matched to a gene: 6. Germline V gene lookup returns CDR1 MDHEN and CDR2 SYDVKM. This CDR3 reads CASSSGLAHYNEQFF. The CDR3 nucleotides are TGTGCCAGCAGCTCAGGACTAGCGCACTACAATGAGCAGTTCTTC. The entire variable domain, with the rest obtained from reference TRBV28 and TRBJ2-1, is as follows: DVKVTQSSRYLVKRTGEKVFLECVQDMDHENMFWYRQDPGLGLRLIYFSYDVKMKEKGDIPEGYSVSREKKERFSLILESASTNQTSMYLCASSSGLAHYNEQFFGPGTRLTVL.

The genes are TRBV10-3 and TRBJ2-1; no definite D call. The CDR3 is 14 residues long. Trimming removed 3 bases from V and 7 bases from J, with 13 bases in between. Germline CDR1 and CDR2: ENHRY and SYGVKD. CDR3 sequence reads: CAISDPENRNEQFF. The CDR3 DNA reads TGTGCCATCAGTGACCCGGAAAACAGAAATGAGCAGTTCTTC.

The chain couples TRBV3-1 (or the pseudogene TRBV3-2) to TRBJ2-1; possible D gene TRBD2, 7 bases. CDR3 length equals 17 residues. Trimming stripped 5 bases from V and 7 bases from J, with 24 bases between. CDR1 is LGHDT and CDR2 is YNNKEL in the germline V gene (reference sequence). CDR3 loop: CASSTSPTGKGGNEQFF. CDR3 in DNA: TGTGCCAGCAGCACCTCCCCCACAGGGAAGGGAGGGAATGAGCAGTTCTTC.